Below, 26 T cell receptor beta chains from the same sample are listed, as sequenced in a study of blood T cell repertoires in COVID-19. Sequencing was performed with immunoSEQ multiplex PCR; in TCRdb, only in-frame clones are kept and a portion is missing. The repertoire holds roughly 47,000 clones, with roughly 84% as singletons. Material: peripheral blood. The receptor source for this set is a woman in her 70s with acute or convalescent COVID-19.

This clone was seen a few times. The chain combines TRBV7-8 with TRBJ2-3, with 9 bases identical to TRBD1. The germline CDR1 and CDR2 sequences are SGHVS and FQNEAQ. The CDR3 is 15 residues long. V lost 5 bases and J lost 2; bases outside the gene matches: 5. Here the CDR3 reads CASSRGTGITDTQYF. As DNA, the CDR3 is TGTGCCAGCAGCAGAGGGACAGGGATCACAGATACGCAGTATTTT.

The chain has TRBV5-1 and TRBJ2-1, with 10 bases lining up with TRBD1. Looked up from germline, CDR1 is SGHRS and CDR2 is YFSETQ. This CDR3 region has 14 residues. Trimming cost V 4 bases and J 8 bases; bases outside gene matches: 6. As DNA, the CDR3 is TGCGCCAGCAGCCCGGGACAGGGGTTGGATGAGCAGTTCTTC. Its translation: CASSPGQGLDEQFF.

The chain has TRBV3-1 (or the pseudogene TRBV3-2) and TRBJ1-5; 11 positions match TRBD1. The CDR3 covers 16 residues. The germline CDR1 and CDR2 sequences are LGHDT and YNNKEL (reference sequence). The V segment lost 4 bases and the J segment 6 bases; nucleotides outside the gene matches: 8. The CDR3 region has the DNA TGTGCCAGCAGCCCTTGGGACAGGGGGTTGGGTCAGCCCCAGCATTTT. Translation: CASSPWDRGLGQPQHF.

The chain has TRBV19 and TRBJ2-5, with 13 bases identical to TRBD2. Germline loops: CDR1 LNHDA, CDR2 SQIVND (reference sequence). Trimming cost V 1 base and J 5 bases; bases outside gene matches: 1. The CDR3 is made up of 15 amino acids. CDR3 region: CASSIGTSGSETQYF. The DNA for the CDR3 is TGTGCCAGTAGTATAGGGACTAGCGGGAGTGAGACCCAGTACTTC.

This chain uses TRBV29-1 with TRBJ2-5; 10 bases agree with TRBD2. CDR3 length: 15 residues. CDR1 and CDR2 (germline): SQVTM, ANQGSEA. V dropped 4 bases and J dropped 5; count of bases not matched to a gene: 10. DNA for the CDR3: TGCAGCGTTGCAAGGCTAGCGGGAGTAAGGGAGACCCAGTACTTC. Translated: CSVARLAGVRETQYF.

The V gene is TRBV4-1, the J gene TRBJ2-5; 10 bases agree with TRBD1. The V and J ends lost 1 base and 5 bases, in that order; junction bases with no gene match: 13. The CDR3 is made up of 18 amino acids. Germline values: CDR1 MGHRA, CDR2 YSYEKL. The CDR3 spells CASSQVPPGQGVVETQYF. CDR3 coding DNA: TGCGCCAGCAGCCAAGTACCTCCCGGACAGGGGGTCGTCGAGACCCAGTACTTC.

The chain links TRBV6-5 to TRBJ1-6, with D perhaps TRBD1 (6 bases). CDR3 length: 15 amino acids. V lost 4 bases, J lost 7 bases, and 14 bases lay in between. Germline V gives CDR1 MNHEY, CDR2 SVGAGI. CDR3 in DNA: TGTGCCAGCAGTTGGAGCGGGGACATCAATTCACCCCTCCACTTT. It is translated as CASSWSGDINSPLHF.

The chain couples TRBV28 to TRBJ1-2; 10 positions match TRBD1. Germline assignment: CDR1 MDHEN and CDR2 SYDVKM. CDR3 length: 17 residues. Trimming cost V 5 bases and J 3 bases; bases outside gene matches: 12. In DNA form, the CDR3 reads TGTGCCAGCAGTCCTTCCGGGACAGGGGAGGGCGACTATGGCTACACCTTC. This encodes CASSPSGTGEGDYGYTF.

The chain joins TRBV19 to TRBJ1-1; D perhaps matches TRBD1 (6 bases). CDR1 LNHDA and CDR2 SQIVND come from the germline V gene (reference sequence). The V end was cut by 4 bases, the J end by 4 bases, with 16 bases between. The CDR3 contains 15 residues. CDR3 in amino acids: CASSRDTGPATEAFF. For the CDR3, the DNA is TGTGCCAGTAGTAGGGACACGGGCCCGGCCACTGAAGCTTTCTTT.

This rearrangement joins TRBV7-8 to TRBJ1-5, with TRBD1 matching 7 bases. The CDR3 covers 15 residues. V lost 0 bases and J lost 2; bases outside the gene matches: 1. The germline V gene encodes CDR1 SGHVS and CDR2 FQNEAQ. In DNA form, the CDR3 reads TGTGCCAGCAGCTTAGCCGGACAGGGCAATCAGCCCCAGCATTTT. Translated: CASSLAGQGNQPQHF.

The chain links TRBV28 to TRBJ2-2; D perhaps matches TRBD2 (5 bases). CDR1 is MDHEN and CDR2 is SYDVKM in the germline V gene. This CDR3 is 15 amino acids long. Trimming cost V 6 bases and J 2 bases, with 13 bases left between them. The CDR3 nucleotides read TGTGCCAGCAGACCAACTAGGATTAACACCGGGGAGCTGTTTTTT. Its translation is CASRPTRINTGELFF.

This clone was counted a single time. V and J are TRBV6-5 and TRBJ1-2; TRBD1 might be the D (5 bases). Trimming left V 0 bases short and J 8 bases short, with 7 bases between. The CDR3 runs 12 residues. From germline, CDR1 is MNHEY and CDR2 SVGAGI. The CDR3 is CASSYSGLGYTF. Written as DNA, the CDR3 is TGTGCCAGCAGTTACTCGGGGCTCGGCTACACCTTC.

The sample holds one count of this clone. The gene calls are TRBV7-8 and TRBJ2-1; D is unclear. The length of the CDR3 is 17 residues. CDR1 and CDR2 from the germline V gene are SGHVS and FQNEAQ. Trimming stripped 2 bases from V and 0 bases from J, with 14 bases between. DNA for the CDR3: TGTGCCAGCAGCTTACAATCGCGGATCAGCTCCTACAATGAGCAGTTCTTC. Protein product: CASSLQSRISSYNEQFF.

CDR3 coding DNA: TGTGCCAGCAGCTTATCCCCCGGTTCCAACAATGAGCAGTTCTTC. Translation: CASSLSPGSNNEQFF. This chain uses TRBV7-2 with TRBJ2-1; D unclear. The germline V gene has CDR1 SGHTA and CDR2 FQGNSA. V lost 2 bases and J 5 bases, leaving 13 bases between the germline ends. The CDR3 loop spans 15 amino acids.

The chain joins TRBV6-6 to TRBJ1-5; TRBD1 might be the D (5 bases). Per the germline V gene, CDR1 is MNHNY and CDR2 is SVGAGI (reference sequence). The CDR3 loop spans 15 amino acids. V lost 6 bases and J lost 0, with 12 bases in between. The CDR3 region is CASRKDRSSNQPQHF. For the CDR3, the DNA is TGTGCCAGCAGAAAAGACAGATCTAGCAATCAGCCCCAGCATTTT.

The chain recombines TRBV19 with TRBJ2-1; 7 bases match TRBD2. With V trimmed by 2 bases and J by 5 bases, 9 bases remained unmatched. The CDR3 has 16 amino acids. Germline loops: CDR1 LNHDA, CDR2 SQIVND (reference sequence). CDR3 in DNA: TGTGCCAGTAGTATAAGAGGGCTAGCGGAGCACAATGAGCAGTTCTTC. Amino acid sequence: CASSIRGLAEHNEQFF. Together with reference TRBV19 and TRBJ2-1, the CDR3 gives the full variable domain: DGGITQSPKYLFRKEGQNVTLSCEQNLNHDAMYWYRQDPGQGLRLIYYSQIVNDFQKGDIAEGYSVSREKKESFPLTVTSAQKNPTAFYLCASSIRGLAEHNEQFFGPGTRLTVL.

The V call is TRBV10-3, the J call TRBJ2-5, with D perhaps matching TRBD2 (6 bases). Trimming left V 4 bases short and J 5 bases short, with 8 bases between. In germline, CDR1 is ENHRY, CDR2 SYGVKD. CDR3 size: 12 residues. Written as DNA, the CDR3 is TGTGCCATCAGTGTGGCGGGGGAGACCCAGTACTTC. Its protein product is CAISVAGETQYF.

The gene calls are TRBV2 and TRBJ2-1; 10 nucleotides align to TRBD2. Per the germline V gene, CDR1 is SNHLY and CDR2 is FYNNEI. J was trimmed by 0 bases and V by 8 bases; bases with no gene match: 13. CDR3 size: 18 residues. The CDR3: CASWGEREGLRSYNEQFF. The DNA for the CDR3 is TGTGCCAGCTGGGGAGAGCGGGAGGGCCTACGCTCCTACAATGAGCAGTTCTTC.

This chain connects TRBV19 to TRBJ2-2, with TRBD1 as a possible D gene (5 bases). The V and J ends lost 8 bases and 8 bases respectively, with 15 bases between them. Germline V lookup: CDR1 LNHDA, CDR2 SQIVND (reference sequence). The length of the CDR3 is 13 residues. CDR3 loop: CASGRTSRGELFF. Written as DNA, the CDR3 is TGTGCCAGTGGAAGGACATCCCGGGGGGAGCTGTTTTTT.

The chain uses TRBV7-2 and TRBJ2-7, with a weak D call TRBD1 (5 bases). Trimming removed 2 bases from V and 6 bases from J, with 11 bases in between. The CDR3 totals 13 residues. Germline V gene data show CDR1 as SGHTA and CDR2 as FQGNSA. The CDR3 DNA reads as TGTGCCAGCAGCTTACAGGGTTATGGCGAGCAGTACTTC. Residues: CASSLQGYGEQYF.

The chain carries TRBV19 and TRBJ2-6; the D gene is possibly TRBD1 (7 bases). V lost 7 bases, J lost 0 bases, and 22 bases lay in between. CDR1 and CDR2 from the germline V gene are LNHDA and SQIVND (reference sequence). CDR3 length: 19 amino acids. CDR3 nucleotides: TGTGCCAGTATGTGGGGTTCAGGGGGGCCACCCTCTGGGGCCAACGTCCTGACTTTC. Its protein is CASMWGSGGPPSGANVLTF. Full variable domain (rest looked up from reference TRBV19 and TRBJ2-6): DGGITQSPKYLFRKEGQNVTLSCEQNLNHDAMYWYRQDPGQGLRLIYYSQIVNDFQKGDIAEGYSVSREKKESFPLTVTSAQKNPTAFYLCASMWGSGGPPSGANVLTFGAGSRLTVL.

The chain employs TRBV7-2 and TRBJ2-7; the match to TRBD1 covers 8 bases. Losses at the gene ends were 4 bases for V and 2 bases for J; bases not matched to a gene: 4. There are 14 residues in the CDR3. Germline values: CDR1 SGHTA, CDR2 FQGNSA. This chain's CDR3 is CASSWGQAAYEQYF. CDR3 bases: TGTGCCAGCAGCTGGGGACAGGCCGCCTACGAGCAGTACTTC. The full variable domain, with the rest looked up from reference TRBV7-2 and TRBJ2-7, is GAGVSQSPSNKVTEKGKDVELRCDPISGHTALYWYRQSLGQGLEFLIYFQGNSAPDKSGLPSDRFSAERTGGSVSTLTIQRTQQEDSAVYLCASSWGQAAYEQYFGPGTRLTVT.

The genes are TRBV21-1 and TRBJ1-6. TRBV21-1 is listed as a pseudogene. This CDR3 is built from 14 residues. The CDR3 spells CASSKGRRDSPLHF. The CDR3 nucleotides read TGTGCCAGCAGCAAAGGACGGAGAGACTCACCCCTCCACTTT.

In regard to this clone: The germline gene is not matched at one end of the junction; a read error may be the cause. This chain connects TRBV10-1 to TRBJ2-1; 8 bases are a match to TRBD2. Germline CDR1 WNHNN, CDR2 SYGVQD (reference sequence). The CDR3 loop spans 13 amino acids. Written as DNA, the CDR3 is TGCGCCAGCAGTGAGTCTACCGGGACTAGGACTATCTTC. Encoded protein: CASSESTGTRTIF.

This chain's CDR3 is CASSSQTNTQYF. CDR3 coding DNA: TGTGCCAGCAGTTCCCAAACAAATACGCAGTATTTT. V and J are TRBV27 and TRBJ2-3; D is unresolved. Germline values: CDR1 MNHEY, CDR2 SMNVEV (reference sequence). This CDR3 has 12 amino acids. Trimming left V 4 bases short and J 7 bases short, with 9 bases between.

This sequence joins TRBV6-5 and TRBJ1-5, with TRBD1 matching 10 bases. The germline gives CDR1 MNHEY, CDR2 SVGAGI. The CDR3 is made up of 14 amino acids. V gave up 6 bases and J gave up 6 bases; unmatched junction bases: 5. The CDR3 DNA reads as TGTGCCAGCAGCGGGGGACAGGGGATTCAGCCCCAGCATTTT. This sequence encodes CASSGGQGIQPQHF.